The 6 T cell receptor beta chains reported below all come from one sample, sequenced in a study of T cell responses to AZD1222 COVID-19 vaccine. Assay: immunoSEQ multiplex PCR; the TCRdb copy retains only in-frame clones and omits some. The sample lists around 120,000 clones, around 91% occurring once. This sample comprised peripheral blood, obtained 28 days after the second AZD1222 dose. These receptors were taken from an adult who received the AZD1222 COVID-19 vaccine.

This clone was seen a handful of times. The V and J genes are TRBV27 and TRBJ2-7; either TRBD1 or TRBD2 may fit D (6 bases each). V shed 6 bases and J shed 2 bases, with 26 bases lying between them. Germline CDR1 reads MNHEY; CDR2 reads SMNVEV (reference sequence). CDR3 length equals 18 residues. In DNA, the CDR3 is TGTGCCAGCAGAAGTAAGGGGGAGGACATACCTACTACCTACGAGCAGTACTTC. It yields the protein CASRSKGEDIPTTYEQYF.

This chain uses TRBV6-5 with TRBJ2-3, with TRBD2 matching over 12 bases. J gave up 15 bases and V 8 bases, and 9 bases lay outside the gene matches. CDR1 and CDR2 (germline): MNHEY, SVGAGI. The CDR3 has 12 residues. CDR3 nucleotides: TGTGCCAGCCGCGGACTAGCGGGAAGGTGTTATTTT. It is translated as CASRGLAGRCYF.

The chain links TRBV20-1 to TRBJ1-2; no reliable D call. The CDR3 consists of 11 residues. Per germline, CDR1 DFQATT and CDR2 SNEGSKA (reference sequence). Trimming shortened V by 6 bases and J by 6 bases, and 11 bases separated the two germline ends. CDR3 sequence: CSAPPSHGYTF. In DNA, the CDR3 is TGCAGTGCCCCCCCGTCCCATGGCTACACCTTC.

V gene TRBV11-3 combines with J gene TRBJ1-5; D unclear. Germline V gene lookup returns CDR1 SGHNT and CDR2 YENEEA. The CDR3 is made up of 13 amino acids. Trimming took 5 bases from V and 5 from J, leaving 10 bases between them. The CDR3: CASSGAADQPQHF. CDR3 bases: TGTGCCAGCAGCGGAGCGGCGGATCAGCCCCAGCATTTT.

The J gene is TRBJ1-6, the V gene TRBV9, with D hard to call. Trimming took off 3 bases at V and 5 bases at J, with 6 bases between the two ends. The CDR3 contains 13 residues. Germline lookup yields CDR1 SGDLS and CDR2 YYNGEE. The CDR3 region has the DNA TGTGCCAGCAGCGAATCAAATAATTCACCCCTCCACTTT. Translated, it gives CASSESNNSPLHF.

This clone was detected once. The chain carries TRBV28 and TRBJ2-7, with D possibly being TRBD1 (6 bases). The CDR3 extends over 15 amino acids. V was trimmed by 3 bases and J by 2 bases, leaving 14 bases between them. In germline, CDR1 is MDHEN, CDR2 SYDVKM. The CDR3 nucleotides are TGTGCCAGCAGTTTGGCAGGGGCAAAAACCTACGAGCAGTACTTC. This encodes CASSLAGAKTYEQYF.